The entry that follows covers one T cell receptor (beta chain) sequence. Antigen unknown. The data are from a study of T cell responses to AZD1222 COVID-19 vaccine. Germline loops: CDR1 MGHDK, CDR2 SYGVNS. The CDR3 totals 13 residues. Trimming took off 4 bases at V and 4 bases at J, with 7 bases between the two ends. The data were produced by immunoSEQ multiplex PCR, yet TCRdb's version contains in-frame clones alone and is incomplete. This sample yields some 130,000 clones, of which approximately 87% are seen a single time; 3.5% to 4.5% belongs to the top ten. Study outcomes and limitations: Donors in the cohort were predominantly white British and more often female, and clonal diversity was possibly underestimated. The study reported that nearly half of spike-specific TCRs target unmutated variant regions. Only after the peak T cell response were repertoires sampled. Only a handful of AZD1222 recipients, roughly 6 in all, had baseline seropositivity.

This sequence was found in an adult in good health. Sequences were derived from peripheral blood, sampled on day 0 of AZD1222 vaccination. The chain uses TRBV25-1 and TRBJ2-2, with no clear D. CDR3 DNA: TGTGCCAGCAGTGTAACCGGCACCGGGGAGCTGTTTTTT. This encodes CASSVTGTGELFF.